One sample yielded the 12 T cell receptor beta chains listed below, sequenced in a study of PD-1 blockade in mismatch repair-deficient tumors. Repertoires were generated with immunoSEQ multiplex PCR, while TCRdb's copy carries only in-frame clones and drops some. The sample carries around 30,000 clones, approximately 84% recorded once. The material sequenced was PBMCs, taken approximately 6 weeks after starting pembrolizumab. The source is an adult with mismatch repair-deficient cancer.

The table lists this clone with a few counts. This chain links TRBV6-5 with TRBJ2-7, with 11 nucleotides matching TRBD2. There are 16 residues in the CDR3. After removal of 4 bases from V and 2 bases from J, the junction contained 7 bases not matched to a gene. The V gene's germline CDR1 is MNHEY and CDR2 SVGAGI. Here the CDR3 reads CASSLTRLAGTYEQYF. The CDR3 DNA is TGTGCCAGCAGTTTGACAAGACTAGCGGGAACCTACGAGCAGTACTTC.

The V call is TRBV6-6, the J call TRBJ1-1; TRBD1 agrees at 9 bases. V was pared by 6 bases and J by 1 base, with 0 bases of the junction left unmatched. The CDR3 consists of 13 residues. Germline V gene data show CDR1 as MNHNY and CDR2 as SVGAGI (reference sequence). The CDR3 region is CASRDRGNTEAFF. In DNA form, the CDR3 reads TGTGCCAGCAGGGACAGGGGGAACACTGAAGCTTTCTTT.

The CDR3 DNA follows: TGTGCCAGCAGCATCGGGACTAGCGGGAGTAGAGTCAATGAGCAGTTCTTC. Protein: CASSIGTSGSRVNEQFF. The chain couples TRBV5-4 to TRBJ2-1; 14 bases align to TRBD2. Germline V gene data show CDR1 as SGHNT and CDR2 as YYREEE (reference sequence). With 4 bases clipped from V and 6 bases from J, the junction kept 9 bases outside the gene matches. This CDR3 has 17 amino acids.

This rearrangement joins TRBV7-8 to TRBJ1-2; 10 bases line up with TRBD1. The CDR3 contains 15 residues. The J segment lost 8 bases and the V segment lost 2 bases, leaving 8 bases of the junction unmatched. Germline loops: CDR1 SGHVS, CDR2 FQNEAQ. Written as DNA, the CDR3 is TGTGCCAGCAGCTTAAAGACAGGGGGCCAGAGGGGCTACACCTTC. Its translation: CASSLKTGGQRGYTF.

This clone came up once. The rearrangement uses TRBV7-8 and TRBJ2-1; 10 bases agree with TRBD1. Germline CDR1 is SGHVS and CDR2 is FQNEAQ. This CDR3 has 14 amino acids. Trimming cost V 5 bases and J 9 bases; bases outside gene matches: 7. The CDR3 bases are TGTGCCAGCAGCGCCCGACAGGGGGCGGCTGAGCAGTTCTTC. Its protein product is CASSARQGAAEQFF.

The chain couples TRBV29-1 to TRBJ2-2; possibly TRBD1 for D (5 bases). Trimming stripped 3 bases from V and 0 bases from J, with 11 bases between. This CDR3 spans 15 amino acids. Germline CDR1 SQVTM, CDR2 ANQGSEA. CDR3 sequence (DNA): TGCAGCGTTGATTCAGGGCCTGCGAACACCGGGGAGCTGTTTTTT. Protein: CSVDSGPANTGELFF.

The CDR3 sequence: CASSLAQWHYGYTF. The DNA for the CDR3 is TGCGCCAGCAGCTTGGCTCAGTGGCACTATGGCTACACCTTC. This sequence joins TRBV5-1 and TRBJ1-2; D not certain. V was pared by 0 bases and J by 3 bases, with 9 bases between. This CDR3 is 14 amino acids long. From germline, CDR1 is SGHRS and CDR2 YFSETQ.

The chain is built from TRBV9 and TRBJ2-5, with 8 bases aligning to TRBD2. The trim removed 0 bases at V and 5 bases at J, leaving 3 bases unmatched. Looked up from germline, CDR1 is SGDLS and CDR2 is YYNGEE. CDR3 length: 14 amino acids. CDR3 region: CASSVGPSGETQYF. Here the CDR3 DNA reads TGTGCCAGCAGCGTAGGTCCTAGCGGGGAGACCCAGTACTTC.

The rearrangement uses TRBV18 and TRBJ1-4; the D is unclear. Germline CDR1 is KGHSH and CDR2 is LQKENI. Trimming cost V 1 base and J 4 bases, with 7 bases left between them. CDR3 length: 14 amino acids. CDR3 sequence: CASSPRGSNEKLFF. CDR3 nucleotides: TGTGCCAGCTCACCACGAGGGAGTAATGAAAAACTGTTTTTT. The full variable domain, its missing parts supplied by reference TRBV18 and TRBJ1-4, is NAGVMQNPRHLVRRRGQEARLRCSPMKGHSHVYWYRQLPEEGLKFMVYLQKENIIDESGMPKERFSAEFPKEGPSILRIQQVVRGDSAAYFCASSPRGSNEKLFFGSGTQLSVL.

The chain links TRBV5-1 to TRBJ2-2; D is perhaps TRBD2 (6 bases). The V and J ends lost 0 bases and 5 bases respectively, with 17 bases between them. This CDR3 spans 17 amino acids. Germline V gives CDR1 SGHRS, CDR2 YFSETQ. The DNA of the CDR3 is TGCGCCAGCAGCTTGGGGACGTCGGGAGATCGGACCGGGGAGCTGTTTTTT. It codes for CASSLGTSGDRTGELFF.

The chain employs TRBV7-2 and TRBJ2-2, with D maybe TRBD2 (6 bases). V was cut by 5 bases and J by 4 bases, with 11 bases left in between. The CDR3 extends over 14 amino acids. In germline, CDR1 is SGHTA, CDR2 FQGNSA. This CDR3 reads CASSQGLTTGELFF. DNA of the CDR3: TGTGCCAGCAGCCAGGGACTCACCACCGGGGAGCTGTTTTTT.

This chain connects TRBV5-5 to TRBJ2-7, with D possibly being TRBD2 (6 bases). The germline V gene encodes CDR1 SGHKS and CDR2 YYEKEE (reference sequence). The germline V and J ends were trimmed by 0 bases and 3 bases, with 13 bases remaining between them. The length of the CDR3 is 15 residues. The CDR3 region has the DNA TGTGCCAGCAGCTTGGTGGTAGGGGAGGTCTACGAGCAGTACTTC. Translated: CASSLVVGEVYEQYF.